The rows below give T cell receptor beta chains drawn from one sample of a study of vaccination effects on CD4 cells after COVID-19. Method: immunoSEQ multiplex PCR; TCRdb's copy keeps in-frame clones and lacks some. This sample has 12,000 or so clones; approximately 71% occur once, and the top ten carry around 8.6%. The antigens these receptors bind are not known. The sequencing here drew on CD4+ T cells from PBMCs cultured with SARS-CoV-2 spike peptides, taken after COVID-19 vaccination. These receptors all come from a human donor who received a COVID-19 vaccine. CDR3s include the opening cysteine and the closing phenylalanine or tryptophan. A D gene is named only where the DNA matches it firmly. Not all rows give a size; the values are once, few, many and, for expanded clones, a class.

D	V	size	J	DNA	CDR3
TRBD1	TRBV5-1	NA	TRBJ1-1	TGCGCCAGCAGCTTGACCGGGACAGGGGTAACTGAAGCTTTCTTT	CASSLTGTGVTEAFF
TRBD1	TRBV4-1	few	TRBJ1-1	TGCGCCAGCAGCCAAGTGGACAGGCTCTACTTTGAAGCTTTCTTT	CASSQVDRLYFEAFF
TRBD1	TRBV18	NA	TRBJ2-5	TGTGCCAGCTCATCCGGGACAGGGGTCGAGACCCAGTACTTC	CASSSGTGVETQYF
NA	TRBV6-5	NA	TRBJ1-6	TGTGCCAGCAAACGAGGGGGGCTGTGGCATTCACCCCTCCACTTT	CASKRGGLWHSPLHF
TRBD1	TRBV12-3/TRBV12-4	NA	TRBJ1-2	TGTGCCACCGGACAGGGGGCGGGGGGCTACACCTTC	CATGQGAGGYTF
TRBD1	TRBV5-1	NA	TRBJ1-4	TGCGCCAGCAGCCCGAAGGGGGCAGCTAATGAAAAACTGTTTTTT	CASSPKGAANEKLFF
TRBD2	TRBV3-1/TRBV3-2	medium-sized	TRBJ2-7	TGTGCCAGCAGCGTGGGGTCAAGCGGGAGGTTCTCCTACGAGCAGTACTTC	CASSVGSSGRFSYEQYF
NA	TRBV7-9	few	TRBJ1-3	TGTGCCAGCAGCCCGACCCATAGGGAGGTCACTGGAAACACCATATATTTT	CASSPTHREVTGNTIYF
NA	TRBV18	NA	TRBJ1-5	TGTGCCAGCTCACGGGGTGCGGGTCAGCCCCAGCATTTT	CASSRGAGQPQHF
NA	TRBV18	NA	TRBJ1-5	TGTGCCAGCTCACCCGGAAGCAATCAGCCCCAGCATTTT	CASSPGSNQPQHF
NA	TRBV5-1	NA	TRBJ1-4	TGCGCCAGCAGCCGGCTTACGGAGGGAGAAAAACTGTTTTTT	CASSRLTEGEKLFF
NA	TRBV20-1	medium-sized	TRBJ2-7	TGCAGAGTGCAGTCGGGCTACGAGCAGTACTTC	CRVQSGYEQYF
TRBD1	TRBV28	NA	TRBJ2-7	TGTGCCAGCAGTGACAGGGCCCTCGAGCAGTACTTC	CASSDRALEQYF
NA	TRBV10-3	few	TRBJ2-2	TGTGCCATCAGTGAGGGTCCAGGGACCGGGGAGCTGTTTTTT	CAISEGPGTGELFF
TRBD1	TRBV18	NA	TRBJ1-1	TGTGCCAGCTCCCAGACAGGGGGCACTGAAGCTTTCTTT	CASSQTGGTEAFF
TRBD1	TRBV5-1	NA	TRBJ2-7	TGCGCCAGCAGCTCAAGACAGGGCGGTTACGAGCAGTACTTC	CASSSRQGGYEQYF
TRBD1	TRBV6-5	NA	TRBJ2-1	TGTGCCAGCAGTCGACAGGGCCACAATGAGCAGTTCTTC	CASSRQGHNEQFF
TRBD2	TRBV7-2	NA	TRBJ2-2	TGTGCCAGCTCGCCGGGACTAACGAACACCGGGGAGCTGTTTTTT	CASSPGLTNTGELFF
TRBD2	TRBV29-1	NA	TRBJ2-1	TGCAGCGTTGGGCGGGGGGACTACAATGAGCAGTTCTTC	CSVGRGDYNEQFF
NA	TRBV7-2	NA	TRBJ1-1	TGTGCCAGCAGCTTAGCGATGGGTGGTCAAGCAGCTTTCTTT	CASSLAMGGQAAFF
NA	TRBV2	NA	TRBJ2-7	TGTGCCAGCAGCCTAGCGAACTACGAGCAGTACTTC	CASSLANYEQYF
NA	TRBV4-2	NA	TRBJ1-1	TGTGCCAGCAGCCGAGGATCGACCGCTAACACTGAAGCTTTCTTT	CASSRGSTANTEAFF
NA	TRBV28	NA	TRBJ1-1	TGTGCCAGCACCTTTTTGGGTACCGAGAACACTGAAGCTTTCTTT	CASTFLGTENTEAFF
TRBD1	TRBV7-2	large	TRBJ1-2	TGTGCCAGCAGCTTTACAGGGGTCTATGGCTACACCTTC	CASSFTGVYGYTF
NA	TRBV11-3	NA	TRBJ2-3	TGTGCCAGCAGCCGAGGAGAAGATACGCAGTATTTT	CASSRGEDTQYF
NA	TRBV28	NA	TRBJ2-3	TGTGCCAGCAACCGACTCGGCTCCACAGATACGCAGTATTTT	CASNRLGSTDTQYF
NA	TRBV28	NA	TRBJ1-6	TGTGCCAGCAGCGAGGGGCTAGATAATTCACCCCTCCACTTT	CASSEGLDNSPLHF
NA	TRBV11-2	NA	TRBJ2-5	TGTGCCAGCAGCTTGGGTTGGGTTAGCCAGGAAGAGACCCAGTACTTC	CASSLGWVSQEETQYF
TRBD2	TRBV11-2	NA	TRBJ2-1	TGTGCCAGCAGCACGCGAGTAGCGGGGGCCCACAATGAGCAGTTCTTC	CASSTRVAGAHNEQFF
NA	TRBV19	once	TRBJ1-2	TGTGCCAGTAATCAGTATAACTATGGCTACACCTTC	CASNQYNYGYTF
NA	TRBV27	NA	TRBJ2-1	TGTGCCAGCAGTTACCGGGGATTGGTCAATGAGCAGTTCTTC	CASSYRGLVNEQFF
TRBD1	TRBV15	NA	TRBJ2-5	TGTGCCACCAGCAGTACGACAGGGGGCGCAGAGACCCAGTACTTC	CATSSTTGGAETQYF
TRBD2	TRBV18	once	TRBJ2-1	TGTGCCAGCTCACCACGAAGCGGGGAAAACAATGAGCAGTTCTTC	CASSPRSGENNEQFF
NA	TRBV2	NA	TRBJ2-3	TGTGCCAGCAGTGATCTCGGGATTGATACGCAGTATTTT	CASSDLGIDTQYF
NA	TRBV4-2	few	TRBJ2-7	TGTGCCAGCAGCCAAGCCCCAGGCTACGAGCAGTACTTC	CASSQAPGYEQYF
TRBD1	TRBV4-3	NA	TRBJ1-2	TGCGCCAGCAGCCAAGGACCGGGACAGGGCAACTATGGCTACACCTTC	CASSQGPGQGNYGYTF
NA	TRBV9	NA	TRBJ2-3	TGTGCCAGCAGCGGAGGTTTGGGCACAGATACGCAGTATTTT	CASSGGLGTDTQYF
TRBD2	TRBV19	NA	TRBJ2-7	TGTGCCAGTAGTATAGATCTCCTAGCGGGAGTACGATACGAGCAGTACTTC	CASSIDLLAGVRYEQYF
TRBD1	TRBV5-1	NA	TRBJ1-6	TGCGCCAGCAGCCCGCAGGGGGTCGGTTCACCCCTCCACTTT	CASSPQGVGSPLHF
NA	TRBV28	NA	TRBJ1-2	TGTGCCAGCAGTTTGAAGGGTGGTTCCTATGGCTACACCTTC	CASSLKGGSYGYTF
NA	TRBV2	medium-sized	TRBJ2-3	TGTGCCAGCAGTGCCGGGACAGGGGTTGAGGTAGCGGGAGACACAGATACGCAGTATTTT	CASSAGTGVEVAGDTDTQYF
NA	TRBV12-5	NA	TRBJ1-2	TGTGCTAGTGGTCCCTCCGGGTCTTCAGGAGGGGGCTACACCTTC	CASGPSGSSGGGYTF
NA	TRBV6-5	few	TRBJ1-2	TGTGCCAGCGGGCAGGGAGGCCATGGCTACACCTTC	CASGQGGHGYTF
TRBD2	TRBV6-5	NA	TRBJ2-1	TGTGCCAGCAGGCGGGGGGATGAGCAGTTCTTC	CASRRGDEQFF
NA	TRBV2	few	TRBJ1-2	TGTGCCAGCAGTGATCAGGGGTTTTGGGATGGCTACACCTTC	CASSDQGFWDGYTF
NA	TRBV7-8	NA	TRBJ2-7	TGTGCCAGCAGCTTAAAAATTTTCAGTTCCTACGAGCAGTACTTC	CASSLKIFSSYEQYF
TRBD2	TRBV28	NA	TRBJ2-7	TGTGCCAGCGTCTCCGGGACTAGGGTCCCCTACGAGCAGTACTTC	CASVSGTRVPYEQYF
NA	TRBV28	NA	TRBJ1-4	TGTGCCAGCAGTGTCCGAGGAACTAATGAAAAACTGTTTTTT	CASSVRGTNEKLFF
TRBD1	TRBV10-3	NA	TRBJ1-3	TGTGCCATCAGTGAGTGGGGGACAGGGGGCTTCTCTGGAAACACCATATATTTT	CAISEWGTGGFSGNTIYF
NA	TRBV21-1	once	TRBJ2-7	TGTGCCAGCAGCAAAGCCTTTCCGGGGACCGTGGGCGAGCAGTACTTC	CASSKAFPGTVGEQYF
NA	TRBV2	NA	TRBJ2-2	TGTGCCAGTAGAGGGGTGGGTGGCACCGGGGAGCTGTTTTTT	CASRGVGGTGELFF
NA	TRBV7-2	NA	TRBJ1-6	TGTGCCAGCAGCTTCCCCCCGGGCAGGGATAATTCACCCCTCCACTTT	CASSFPPGRDNSPLHF
NA	TRBV2	NA	TRBJ2-1	TGTGCCAGCATTTTCTACGAGGACTTCCGAAGTTTCGGCGATGAGCAGTTCTTC	CASIFYEDFRSFGDEQFF
TRBD2	TRBV19	NA	TRBJ2-1	TGTGCCAGTAGTGGAGGACTAGCGGGGAACAATGAGCAGTTCTTC	CASSGGLAGNNEQFF